The source of this TCR beta chain is a study of T cells in Graves' hyperthyroidism and ophthalmopathy. General observations from the study: Most clonotypes expanded in thyroid above 0.001 were likewise present in blood.

This clonotype was seen ten or more times. Antigen unknown. Germline CDR1 and CDR2: SGHVS and FQNEAQ. CDR3 length: 14 residues. V lost 2 bases and J lost 1, with 8 bases in between. Amplification yielded TCR beta CDR3 regions, with RNA transcripts as the source. First-round RT-PCR targeting the TCR CDR3 was performed with the HTBI primer set. TCRdb processed the multiplex PCR reads anew with MiXCR; each CDR3 protein has one entry. The sample lists some 370,000 distinct CDR3 sequences; roughly 13% were seen once. The receptor's source is a man aged 50 to 60 with Graves' ophthalmopathy. The source material was blood. This rearrangement joins TRBV7-8 to TRBJ2-5; D call uncertain. This chain's CDR3 is CASSLTLSQETQYF. In nucleotides, the CDR3 is TGTGCCAGCAGCTTAACTTTATCCCAAGAGACCCAGTACTTC.